Shown below are 13 T cell receptor beta chains from a single sample sequenced in a study of blood T cell repertoires in COVID-19. TCRdb keeps only in-frame clones here, not all; method: immunoSEQ multiplex PCR. The data hold tens of thousands of clones, with around 86% observed a single time. Sequenced input: peripheral blood. These receptor sequences come from a human donor in a cohort sampled during active COVID-19.

V is TRBV27 and J is TRBJ2-7; unclear D gene. The CDR3 runs to 13 residues. The ends were cut back, 5 bases at V and 3 bases at J, with 11 bases in the middle. The germline V gene encodes CDR1 MNHEY and CDR2 SMNVEV (reference sequence). The CDR3 loop reads CASSIASIYEQYF. CDR3 coding DNA: TGTGCCAGCAGTATCGCTTCTATCTACGAGCAGTACTTC.

The CDR3 coding sequence is TGTGCCAGCAGCCCCACACAGACCACTGAAGCTTTCTTT. This codes for CASSPTQTTEAFF. J is TRBJ1-1 and V is TRBV7-9; D not certain. Trimming took off 5 bases at V and 4 bases at J, with 11 bases between the two ends. The length of the CDR3 is 13 residues. Germline-derived CDR1 and CDR2 are SEHNR and FQNEAQ (reference sequence).

The rearrangement uses TRBV4-1 and TRBJ2-7; D may be TRBD1 (5 bases). The germline V gene encodes CDR1 MGHRA and CDR2 YSYEKL. V was trimmed by 5 bases and J by 4 bases, leaving 21 bases between them. This CDR3 contains 16 residues. The CDR3 bases are TGCGCCAGCAGCTCATCCTCAGGACAAGGATTTTACGAGCAGTACTTC. Translation gives CASSSSSGQGFYEQYF.

This chain joins TRBV27 and TRBJ2-7, with TRBD1 matching over 7 bases. The CDR3 is 14 amino acids. CDR1 is MNHEY and CDR2 is SMNVEV in the germline V gene (reference sequence). V shed 5 bases and J 4 bases; nucleotides not matched to a gene: 8. CDR3 sequence: CASSKTGIIYEQYF. CDR3 coding DNA: TGTGCCAGCAGTAAGACAGGGATAATATACGAGCAGTACTTC.

This chain joins TRBV4-1 and TRBJ2-2; 10 bases line up with TRBD1. Germline CDR1 and CDR2: MGHRA and YSYEKL. CDR3 length: 17 residues. The J segment lost 6 bases and the V segment lost 3 bases, leaving 10 bases of the junction unmatched. The CDR3 nucleotides read TGCGCCAGCAGCCAGGGACCCGGGACAGGGGATTCCGGGGAGCTGTTTTTT. Its protein is CASSQGPGTGDSGELFF.

V gene TRBV10-3 combines with J gene TRBJ1-1, with TRBD1 identical over 8 bases. The V and J ends lost 9 bases and 3 bases, in that order; junction bases with no gene match: 6. The CDR3 is made up of 13 amino acids. Germline V gene lookup returns CDR1 ENHRY and CDR2 SYGVKD. CDR3 nucleotide sequence: TGTGCCATTACAGGGGGGACGGACACTGAAGCTTTCTTT. Amino acid sequence: CAITGGTDTEAFF.

The chain joins TRBV6-2 or TRBV6-3 to TRBJ2-7, with 9 bases matching TRBD2. The J segment lost 5 bases and the V segment lost 2 bases, leaving 16 bases of the junction unmatched. The CDR3 totals 18 residues. Germline values: CDR1 MNHEY, CDR2 SVGEGT. CDR3 in DNA: TGTGCCAGCAGTTACGGGGCTAGCGGGATCTGGGTTCGTCACGAGCAGTACTTC. Its translation: CASSYGASGIWVRHEQYF.

The rearrangement uses TRBV28 and TRBJ1-1; 10 bases map to TRBD1. Germline values: CDR1 MDHEN, CDR2 SYDVKM. The CDR3 spans 17 residues. Unmatched junction bases numbered 11, after V lost 3 bases and J lost 4 bases. The chain's CDR3 is CASSLIPGQGLATEAFF. The CDR3 coding sequence is TGTGCCAGCAGTTTGATTCCGGGACAGGGGTTGGCCACTGAAGCTTTCTTT.

This chain joins TRBV2 and TRBJ1-5; D is uncertain. In germline, CDR1 is SNHLY, CDR2 FYNNEI. V gave up 0 bases and J gave up 0 bases, with 9 bases separating them. CDR3 length equals 16 residues. CDR3 amino acids: CASSEARVASNQPQHF. The CDR3 DNA follows: TGTGCCAGCAGTGAAGCGCGGGTCGCTAGCAATCAGCCCCAGCATTTT.

The count of this clone is one. This chain links TRBV10-1 with TRBJ2-1, with TRBD1 matching 7 bases. Germline V CDR1 and CDR2: WNHNN, SYGVQD (reference sequence). This CDR3 is built from 15 residues. The ends lost 2 bases at V and 5 bases at J; junction bases unmatched: 6. The CDR3: CASSETRDSDNEQFF. In DNA form, the CDR3 reads TGCGCCAGCAGTGAGACCCGGGACAGTGACAATGAGCAGTTCTTC.

J is TRBJ1-2 and V is TRBV28; TRBD1 is a possible D gene (6 bases). Trimming took off 6 bases at V and 5 bases at J, with 16 bases between the two ends. The CDR3 length is 14 residues. In germline, CDR1 is MDHEN, CDR2 SYDVKM. CDR3 nucleotides: TGTGCCAGCAGGGGAACAGGGACCGATTATGGCTACACCTTC. Protein product: CASRGTGTDYGYTF.

The V gene is TRBV10-1, the J gene TRBJ2-7; TRBD2 is a possible D gene (5 bases). The CDR3 sequence is 16 residues long. Deletions cut 4 bases from V and 3 bases from J, with 19 bases between. Germline V gives CDR1 WNHNN, CDR2 SYGVQD (reference sequence). CDR3 residues: CASSARDGLNVYEQYF. For the CDR3, the DNA is TGCGCCAGCAGTGCCCGAGACGGACTCAACGTCTACGAGCAGTACTTC.

V usage is TRBV4-3 and J usage is TRBJ2-1; D is unclear. Trimming removed 0 bases from V and 7 bases from J, with 7 bases in between. CDR1 is LGHNA and CDR2 is YSLEER in the germline V gene. This CDR3 is 13 amino acids long. The CDR3 DNA reads TGCGCCAGCAGCCAAGATCCTTTTAATGAGCAGTTCTTC. Encoded protein: CASSQDPFNEQFF.